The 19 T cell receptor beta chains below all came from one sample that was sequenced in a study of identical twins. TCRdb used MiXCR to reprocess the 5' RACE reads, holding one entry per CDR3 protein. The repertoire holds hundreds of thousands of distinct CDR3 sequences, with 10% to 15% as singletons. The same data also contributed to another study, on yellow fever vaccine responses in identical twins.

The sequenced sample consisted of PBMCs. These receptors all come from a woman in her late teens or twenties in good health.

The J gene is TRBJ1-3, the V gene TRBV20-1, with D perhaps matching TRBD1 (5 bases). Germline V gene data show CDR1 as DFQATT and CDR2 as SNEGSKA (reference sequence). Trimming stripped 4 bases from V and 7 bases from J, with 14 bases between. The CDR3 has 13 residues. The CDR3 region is CSATSGWLNTIYF. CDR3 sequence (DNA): TGCAGTGCTACCTCAGGGTGGTTGAACACCATATATTTT.

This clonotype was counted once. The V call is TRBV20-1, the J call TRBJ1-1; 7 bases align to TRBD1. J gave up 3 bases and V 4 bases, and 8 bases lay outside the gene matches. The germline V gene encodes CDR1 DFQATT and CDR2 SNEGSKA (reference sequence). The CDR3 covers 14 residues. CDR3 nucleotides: TGCAGTGCTAAGGGGGCAAAGGGCGACACTGAAGCTTTCTTT. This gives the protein CSAKGAKGDTEAFF.

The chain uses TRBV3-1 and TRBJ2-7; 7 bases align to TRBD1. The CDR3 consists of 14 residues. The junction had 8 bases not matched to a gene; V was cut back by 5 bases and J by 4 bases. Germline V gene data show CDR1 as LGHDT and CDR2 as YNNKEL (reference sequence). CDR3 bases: TGTGCCAGCAGCGTCCGGGACAGAGTATACGAGCAGTACGTC. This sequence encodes CASSVRDRVYEQYV.

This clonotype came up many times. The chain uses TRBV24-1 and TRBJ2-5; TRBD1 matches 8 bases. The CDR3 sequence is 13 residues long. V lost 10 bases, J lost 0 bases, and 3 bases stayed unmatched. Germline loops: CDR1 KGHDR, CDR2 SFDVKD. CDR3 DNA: TGTGCCACACAGGGGGTTTACCAAGAGACCCAGTACTTC. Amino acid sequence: CATQGVYQETQYF.

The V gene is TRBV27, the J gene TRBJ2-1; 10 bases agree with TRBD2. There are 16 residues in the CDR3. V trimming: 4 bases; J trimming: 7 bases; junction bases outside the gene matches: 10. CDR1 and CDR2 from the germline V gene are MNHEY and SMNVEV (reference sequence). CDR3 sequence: CASSSEAGGGENEQFF. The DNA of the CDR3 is TGTGCCAGCAGTTCGGAAGCGGGAGGGGGGGAGAATGAGCAGTTCTTC.

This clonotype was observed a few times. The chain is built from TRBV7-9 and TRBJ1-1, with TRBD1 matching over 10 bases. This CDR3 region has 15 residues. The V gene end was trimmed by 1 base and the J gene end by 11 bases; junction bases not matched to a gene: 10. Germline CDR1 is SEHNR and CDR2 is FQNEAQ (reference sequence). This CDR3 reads CASSLDVGTGVRAFF. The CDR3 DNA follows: TGTGCCAGCAGCTTAGATGTTGGGACAGGGGTCAGGGCTTTCTTT. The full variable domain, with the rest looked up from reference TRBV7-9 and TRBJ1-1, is DTGVSQNPRHKITKRGQNVTFRCDPISEHNRLYWYRQTLGQGPEFLTYFQNEAQLEKSRLLSDRFSAERPKGSFSTLEIQRTEQGDSAMYLCASSLDVGTGVRAFFGQGTRLTVV.

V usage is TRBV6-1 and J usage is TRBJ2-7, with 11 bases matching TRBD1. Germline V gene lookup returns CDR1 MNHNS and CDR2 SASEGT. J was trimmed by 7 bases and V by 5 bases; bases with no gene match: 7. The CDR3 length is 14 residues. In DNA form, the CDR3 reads TGTGCCAGCAGTACCGGGACAGGGGGTGATGAGCAGTACGTC. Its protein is CASSTGTGGDEQYV.

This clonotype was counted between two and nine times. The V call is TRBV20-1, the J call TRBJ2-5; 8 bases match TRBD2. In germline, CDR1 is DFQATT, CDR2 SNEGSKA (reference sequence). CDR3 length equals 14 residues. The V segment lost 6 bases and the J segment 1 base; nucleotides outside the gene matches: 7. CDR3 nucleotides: TGCAGTGCAGGAGCGGGGGCCGTCCAAGAGACCCAGTACTTC. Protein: CSAGAGAVQETQYF.

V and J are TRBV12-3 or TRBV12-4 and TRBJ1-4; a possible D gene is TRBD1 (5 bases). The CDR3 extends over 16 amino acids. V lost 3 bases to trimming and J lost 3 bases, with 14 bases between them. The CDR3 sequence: CASSFGVGVANEKLFF. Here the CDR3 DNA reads TGTGCCAGCAGTTTTGGTGTGGGGGTTGCTAATGAAAAACTGTTTTTT.

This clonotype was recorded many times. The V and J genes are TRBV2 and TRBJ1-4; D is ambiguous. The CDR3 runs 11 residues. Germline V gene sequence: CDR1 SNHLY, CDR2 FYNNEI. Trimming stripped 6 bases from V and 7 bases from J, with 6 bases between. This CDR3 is CASRLGEKLFF. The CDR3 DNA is TGTGCCAGCAGACTAGGTGAAAAACTGTTTTTT.

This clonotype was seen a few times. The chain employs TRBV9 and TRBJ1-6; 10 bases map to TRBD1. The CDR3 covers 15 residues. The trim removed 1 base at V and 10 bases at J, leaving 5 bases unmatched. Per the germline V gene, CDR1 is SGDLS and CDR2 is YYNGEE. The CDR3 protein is CASSVSGTGESPLHF. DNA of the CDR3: TGTGCCAGCAGCGTAAGTGGGACAGGGGAATCACCCCTCCACTTT. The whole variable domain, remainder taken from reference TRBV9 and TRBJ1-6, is DSGVTQTPKHLITATGQRVTLRCSPRSGDLSVYWYQQSLDQGLQFLIQYYNGEERAKGNILERFSAQQFPDLHSELNLSSLELGDSALYFCASSVSGTGESPLHFGNGTRLTVT.

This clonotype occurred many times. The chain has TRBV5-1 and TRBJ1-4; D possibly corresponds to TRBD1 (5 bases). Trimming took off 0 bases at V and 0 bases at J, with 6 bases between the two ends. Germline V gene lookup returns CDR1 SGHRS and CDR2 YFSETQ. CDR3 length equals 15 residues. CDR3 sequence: CASSLGGSTNEKLFF. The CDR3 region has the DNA TGCGCCAGCAGCTTGGGGGGGTCAACTAATGAAAAACTGTTTTTT.

The CDR3 DNA reads TGTGCCAGCAGCGACAGGGGCTTAGAGACCCAGTACTTC. Translated, it gives CASSDRGLETQYF. The chain has TRBV6-1 and TRBJ2-5; 8 bases match TRBD1. V gave up 6 bases and J gave up 4 bases; unmatched junction bases: 4. CDR3 length: 13 amino acids. Germline V CDR1 and CDR2: MNHNS, SASEGT.

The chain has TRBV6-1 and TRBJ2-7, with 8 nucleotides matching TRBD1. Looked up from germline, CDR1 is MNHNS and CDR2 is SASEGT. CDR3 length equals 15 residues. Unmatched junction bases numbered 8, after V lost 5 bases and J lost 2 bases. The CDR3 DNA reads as TGTGCCAGCAGTAGGACAGGGACCACTACCTACGAGCAGTACGTC. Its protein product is CASSRTGTTTYEQYV.

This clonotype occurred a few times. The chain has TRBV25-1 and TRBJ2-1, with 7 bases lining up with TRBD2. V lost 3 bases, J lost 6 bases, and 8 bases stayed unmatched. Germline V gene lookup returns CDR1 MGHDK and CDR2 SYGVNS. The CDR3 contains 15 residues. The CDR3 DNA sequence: TGTGCCAGCAGTGACGTCCGCGGGAGTGGCAATGAGCAGTTCTTC. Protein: CASSDVRGSGNEQFF.

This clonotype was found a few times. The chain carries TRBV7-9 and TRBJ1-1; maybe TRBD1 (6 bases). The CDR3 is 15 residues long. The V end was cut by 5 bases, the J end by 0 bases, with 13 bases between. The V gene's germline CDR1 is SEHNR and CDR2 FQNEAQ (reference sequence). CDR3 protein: CASSKAGTLNTEAFF. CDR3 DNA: TGTGCCAGCAGCAAAGCGGGGACACTGAACACTGAAGCTTTCTTT.

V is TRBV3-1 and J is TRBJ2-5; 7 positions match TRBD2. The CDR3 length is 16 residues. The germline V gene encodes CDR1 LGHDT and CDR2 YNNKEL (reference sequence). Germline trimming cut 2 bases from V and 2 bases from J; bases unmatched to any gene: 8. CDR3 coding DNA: TGTGCCAGCAGCCAAAAGGGAGGGTCCGTACAAGAGACCCAGTACTTC. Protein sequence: CASSQKGGSVQETQYF.

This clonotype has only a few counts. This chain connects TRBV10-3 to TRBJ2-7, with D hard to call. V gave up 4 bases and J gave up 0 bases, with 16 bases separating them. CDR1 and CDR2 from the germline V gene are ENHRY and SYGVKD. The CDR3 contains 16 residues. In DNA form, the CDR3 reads TGTGCCATCAGTGGTAAAGGGCCCGAAACCTCCTACGAGCAGTACTTC. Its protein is CAISGKGPETSYEQYF.

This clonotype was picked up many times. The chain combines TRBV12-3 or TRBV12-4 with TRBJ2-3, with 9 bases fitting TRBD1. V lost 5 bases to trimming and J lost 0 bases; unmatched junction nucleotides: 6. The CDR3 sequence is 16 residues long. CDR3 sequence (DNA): TGTGCCAGCAGTCCCGGGACAGGGTCTAGCACAGATACGCAGTATTTT. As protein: CASSPGTGSSTDTQYF.